This TCR beta chain stems from a study of blood T cell repertoires in COVID-19. About the study: Spain, Italy and the United States supplied samples that represented acute and convalescent COVID-19. Sources were T cells, B-cell-depleted T cells, or PBMCs; the material itself was cDNA or gDNA.

Original processing methods: It was from reference gene primer amplification that nucleated cell counts were estimated. Produced via immunoSEQ multiplex PCR; TCRdb's table is partial and in-frame only. V and J calls and clone size follow that table, whereas D and trimming were derived from the DNA. The sample holds a few hundred thousand clones; approximately 86% are singletons and the top ten take over 7.5%. V shed 4 bases and J shed 5 bases, with 18 bases lying between them. Germline V gene sequence: CDR1 WSHSY, CDR2 SAAADI. This CDR3 is built from 16 residues. The chain couples TRBV10-2 to TRBJ2-1, with a possible D match to TRBD2 (5 bases). The source of this sequence is a man between 40 and 49 years old who had recovered from COVID-19. The specimen was peripheral blood. The CDR3 nucleotides read TGCGCCAGCAGTGGAGGGAAGGGTTTCGGGGACAATGAGCAGTTCTTC. It translates to CASSGGKGFGDNEQFF.